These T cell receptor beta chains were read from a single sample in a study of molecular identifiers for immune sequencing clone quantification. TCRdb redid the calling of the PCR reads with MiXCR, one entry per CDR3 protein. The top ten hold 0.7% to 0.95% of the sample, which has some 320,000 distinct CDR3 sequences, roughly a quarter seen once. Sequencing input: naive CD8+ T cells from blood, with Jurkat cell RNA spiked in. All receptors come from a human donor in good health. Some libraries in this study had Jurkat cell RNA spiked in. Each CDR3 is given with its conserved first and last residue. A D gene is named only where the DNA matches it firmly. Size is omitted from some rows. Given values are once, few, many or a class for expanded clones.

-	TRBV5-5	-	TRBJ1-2	CASSLFHTPNYAYTF	TGTGCCAGCAGCTTGTTTCACACCCCTAACTATGCCTACACCTTC
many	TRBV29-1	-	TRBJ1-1	CSALWAGEPTEAFF	TGCAGCGCTTTGTGGGCAGGGGAACCCACTGAAGCTTTCTTT
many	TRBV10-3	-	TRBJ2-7	CAISESEAEQYF	TGTGCCATCAGTGAGTCGGAGGCCGAGCAGTACTTC
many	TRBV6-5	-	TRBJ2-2	CASSPDATGELFF	TGTGCCAGCAGTCCGGACGCCACCGGGGAGCTGTTTTTT
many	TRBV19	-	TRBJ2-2	CASSIGRTATGELFF	TGTGCCAGTAGTATTGGTAGGACAGCTACCGGGGAGCTGTTTTTT
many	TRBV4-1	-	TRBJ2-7	CASSQASSYEQYF	TGCGCCAGCAGCCAGGCTAGCTCCTACGAGCAGTACTTC
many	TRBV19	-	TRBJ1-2	CASSISGFNYGYTF	TGTGCCAGTAGTATCAGCGGATTTAACTATGGCTACACCTTC
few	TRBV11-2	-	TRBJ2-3	CASRGGADAQYF	TGTGCCTCCCGTGGGGGCGCGGATGCGCAGTATTTT
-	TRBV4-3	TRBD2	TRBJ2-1	CASSQGPSGGYNEQFF	TGCGCCAGCAGCCAAGGTCCTAGCGGGGGGTACAATGAGCAGTTCTTC
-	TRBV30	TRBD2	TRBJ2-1	CAWRGLAAYNEQLF	TGTGCCTGGAGGGGACTAGCGGCTTACAATGAGCAGCTCTTC
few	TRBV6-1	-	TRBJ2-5	CASSDWTGHQETQYF	TGTGCCAGCAGTGACTGGACGGGACACCAAGAGACCCAGTACTTC
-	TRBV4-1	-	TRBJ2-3	CASSQAGGPTDTQYF	TGCGCCAGCAGCCAAGCCGGGGGGCCCACAGATACGCAGTATTTT
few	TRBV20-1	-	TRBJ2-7	CSARVRAGEPYEQYF	TGCAGTGCTAGAGTGAGGGCAGGGGAGCCCTACGAGCAGTACTTC
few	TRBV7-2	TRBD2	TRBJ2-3	CASSIPLAGGPKDTQYF	TGTGCCAGCAGCATACCCCTAGCGGGAGGGCCGAAAGATACGCAGTATTTT
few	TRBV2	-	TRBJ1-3	CASSDRGHLSGNTIYF	TGTGCCAGCAGTGACCGTGGACACCTCTCTGGAAACACCATATATTTT
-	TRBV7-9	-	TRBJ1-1	CASSSSPGQMNTEAFF	TGTGCCAGCAGCTCAAGCCCTGGACAGATGAACACTGAAGCTTTCTTT
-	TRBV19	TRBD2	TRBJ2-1	CASSIGLAGNGPANEQFF	TGTGCCAGTAGTATTGGGCTAGCGGGAAATGGACCGGCAAATGAGCAGTTCTTC
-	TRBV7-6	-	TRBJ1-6	CASSADAYSPLHF	TGTGCCAGCAGCGCGGACGCGTATTCACCCCTCCACTTT
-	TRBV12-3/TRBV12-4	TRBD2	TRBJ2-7	CASSPTSASYEQYF	TGTGCCAGCAGTCCTACTAGCGCCTCCTACGAGCAGTACTTC
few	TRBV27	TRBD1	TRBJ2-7	CASRLKGQGYEQYF	TGTGCCAGCAGATTAAAAGGACAGGGTTACGAGCAGTACTTC
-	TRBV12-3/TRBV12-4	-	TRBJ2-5	CASRGVQETQYF	TGTGCCAGCAGAGGGGTACAAGAGACCCAGTACTTC
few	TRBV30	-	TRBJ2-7	CAWSAVALGTYEQYF	TGTGCCTGGAGTGCCGTGGCATTGGGGACCTACGAGCAGTACTTC
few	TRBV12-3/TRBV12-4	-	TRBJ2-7	CASSLGFGQTYEQYF	TGTGCCAGCAGTTTAGGATTTGGGCAAACCTACGAGCAGTACTTC
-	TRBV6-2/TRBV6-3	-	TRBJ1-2	CAIEDSYGYTF	TGTGCCATCGAGGACAGCTATGGCTACACCTTC
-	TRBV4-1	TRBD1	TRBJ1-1	CASSRGQGDTEAFF	TGCGCCAGCAGCCGCGGACAGGGAGACACTGAAGCTTTCTTT
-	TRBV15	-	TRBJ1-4	CATSRPLDGGDPIEKLFF	TGTGCCACCAGCAGGCCACTGGACGGGGGGGATCCTATTGAAAAACTGTTTTTT
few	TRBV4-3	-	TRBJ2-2	CASSQDVRVANTGELFF	TGCGCCAGCAGCCAAGATGTAAGAGTAGCGAACACCGGGGAGCTGTTTTTT
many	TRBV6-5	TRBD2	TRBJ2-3	CASSQGLAGGIDTQYF	TGTGCCAGCAGTCAGGGACTAGCGGGGGGGATAGATACGCAGTATTTT
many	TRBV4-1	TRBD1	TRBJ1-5	CASSQGTGGGLYQPQHF	TGCGCCAGCAGCCAAGGGACAGGGGGCGGTTTGTATCAGCCCCAGCATTTT
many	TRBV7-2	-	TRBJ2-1	CASSSSGRDYYNEQFF	TGTGCCAGCAGCTCATCGGGGCGGGATTACTACAATGAGCAGTTCTTC
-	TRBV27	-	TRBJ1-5	CASSLSWQINQPQHF	TGTGCCAGCAGTTTATCGTGGCAGATCAATCAGCCCCAGCATTTT
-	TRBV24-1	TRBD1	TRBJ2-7	CATSDQTGGYEQYF	TGTGCCACCAGTGATCAAACAGGGGGCTACGAGCAGTACTTC
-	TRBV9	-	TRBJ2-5	CASSVGGGDQETQYF	TGTGCCAGCAGCGTTGGAGGGGGCGACCAAGAGACCCAGTACTTC
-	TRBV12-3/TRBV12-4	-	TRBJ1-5	CASRLGARQPQHF	TGTGCCAGCAGGTTGGGGGCGCGTCAGCCCCAGCATTTT
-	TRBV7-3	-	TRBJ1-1	CASSSVVGGQGTEAFF	TGTGCCAGCAGCTCGGTGGTAGGGGGGCAGGGAACTGAAGCTTTCTTT
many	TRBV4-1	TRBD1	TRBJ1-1	CASSQTGPTGLLTEAFF	TGCGCCAGCAGCCAAACGGGTCCGACAGGGCTTTTGACTGAAGCTTTCTTT
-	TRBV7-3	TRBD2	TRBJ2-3	CASSSTGLYTDTQYF	TGTGCCAGCAGCTCCACGGGACTATACACAGATACGCAGTATTTT
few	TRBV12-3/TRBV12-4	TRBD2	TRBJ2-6	CASRGFGEGNQVANVLTF	TGTGCCAGCCGAGGGTTTGGGGAGGGAAACCAGGTGGCCAACGTCCTGACTTTC